This T cell receptor beta chain was obtained from a study of blood T cell repertoires in COVID-19. Study information: The cDNA or gDNA used as material had been derived from T cells, B-cell-depleted T cells, or PBMCs.

Profiled with immunoSEQ multiplex PCR; TCRdb holds only in-frame clones, not every one. The sample has over 65,000 clones; more than 75% are singletons. The sample taken for sequencing was peripheral blood. This TCR came from a woman aged 55-70 years with acute or convalescent COVID-19.

As DNA, the CDR3 is TGTGCCAGCAGCGTCGGCGGGGGTTTAGGCGGGGAGCTGTTTTTT. Amino acid sequence: CASSVGGGLGGELFF. The chain has TRBV4-2 and TRBJ2-2; TRBD2 aligns across 7 bases. V dropped 5 bases and J dropped 7; count of bases not matched to a gene: 10. The CDR3 has 15 amino acids. From germline, CDR1 is LGHNA and CDR2 YNFKEQ.